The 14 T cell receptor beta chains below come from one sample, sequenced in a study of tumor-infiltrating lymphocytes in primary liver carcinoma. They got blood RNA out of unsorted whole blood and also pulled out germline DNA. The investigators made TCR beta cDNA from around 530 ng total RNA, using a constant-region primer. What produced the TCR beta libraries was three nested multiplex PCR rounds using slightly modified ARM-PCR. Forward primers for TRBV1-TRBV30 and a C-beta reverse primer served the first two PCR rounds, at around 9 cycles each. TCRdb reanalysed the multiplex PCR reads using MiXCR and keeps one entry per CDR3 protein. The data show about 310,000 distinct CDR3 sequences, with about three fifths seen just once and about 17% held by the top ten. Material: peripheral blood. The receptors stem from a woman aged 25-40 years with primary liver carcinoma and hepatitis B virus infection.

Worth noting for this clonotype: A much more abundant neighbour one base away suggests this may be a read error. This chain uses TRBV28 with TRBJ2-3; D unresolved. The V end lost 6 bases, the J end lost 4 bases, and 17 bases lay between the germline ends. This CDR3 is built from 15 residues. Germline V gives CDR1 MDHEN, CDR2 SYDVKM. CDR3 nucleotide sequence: TGTGCCAGCAGCTCGGGCCGACCCGGTGCAGATACGCAGTATTTT. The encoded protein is CASSSGRPGADTQYF.

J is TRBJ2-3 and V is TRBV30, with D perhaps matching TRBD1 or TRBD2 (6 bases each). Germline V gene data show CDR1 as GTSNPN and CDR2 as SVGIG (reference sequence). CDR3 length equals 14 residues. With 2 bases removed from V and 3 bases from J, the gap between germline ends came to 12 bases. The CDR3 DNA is TGTGCCTGGAGTCACGGGGGCGGTACAGATACGCAGTATTTT. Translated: CAWSHGGGTDTQYF. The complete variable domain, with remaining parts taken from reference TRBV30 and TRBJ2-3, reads SQTIHQWPATLVQPVGSPLSLECTVEGTSNPNLYWYRQAAGRGLQLLFYSVGIGQISSEVPQNLSASRPQDRQFILSSKKLLLSDSGFYLCAWSHGGGTDTQYFGPGTRLTVL.

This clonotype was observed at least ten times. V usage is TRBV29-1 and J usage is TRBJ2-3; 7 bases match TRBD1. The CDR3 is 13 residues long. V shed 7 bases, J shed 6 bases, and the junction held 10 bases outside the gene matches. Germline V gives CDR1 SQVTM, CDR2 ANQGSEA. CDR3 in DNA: TGCAGCGGGGGGAGAGGGGGCGAGGATACGCAGTATTTT. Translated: CSGGRGGEDTQYF.

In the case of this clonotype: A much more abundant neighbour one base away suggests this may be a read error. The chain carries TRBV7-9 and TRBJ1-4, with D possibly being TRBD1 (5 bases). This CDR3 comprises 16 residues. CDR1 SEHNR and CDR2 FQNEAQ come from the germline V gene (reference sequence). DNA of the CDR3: TGTGCCGGCAGCTTAAAAAGGGGCGGATTCTTCGAAAAACTGTTTTTT. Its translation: CAGSLKRGGFFEKLFF.

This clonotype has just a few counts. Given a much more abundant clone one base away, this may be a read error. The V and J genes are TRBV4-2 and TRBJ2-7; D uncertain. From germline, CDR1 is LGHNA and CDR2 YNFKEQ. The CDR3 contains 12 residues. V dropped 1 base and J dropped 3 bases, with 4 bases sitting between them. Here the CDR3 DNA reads TGTGCCAGCAGCCAAGTGGGCTACGAGCAGTACTTC. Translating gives CASSQVGYEQYF.

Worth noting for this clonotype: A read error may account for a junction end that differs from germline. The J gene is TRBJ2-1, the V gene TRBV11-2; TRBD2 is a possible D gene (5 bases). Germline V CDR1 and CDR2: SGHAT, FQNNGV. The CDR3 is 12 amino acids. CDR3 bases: TGTGTCAGCAGCTTCGGGAACAATGGGCAGTTCTTC. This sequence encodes CVSSFGNNGQFF. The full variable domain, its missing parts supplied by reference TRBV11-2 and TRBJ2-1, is EAGVAQSPRYKIIEKRQSVAFWCNPISGHATLYWYQQILGQGPKLLIQFQNNGVVDDSQLPKDRFSAERLKGVDSTLKIQPAKLEDSAVYLCVSSFGNNGQFFGPGTRLTVL.

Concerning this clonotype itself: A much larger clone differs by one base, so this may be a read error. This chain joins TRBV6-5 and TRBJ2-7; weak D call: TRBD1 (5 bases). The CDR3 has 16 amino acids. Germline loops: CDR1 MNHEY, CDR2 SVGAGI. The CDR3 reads CASSGSDRPSGYELYF. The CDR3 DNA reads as TGTGCCAGCAGCGGATCTGACAGACCCTCGGGTTACGAGCTGTACTTC.

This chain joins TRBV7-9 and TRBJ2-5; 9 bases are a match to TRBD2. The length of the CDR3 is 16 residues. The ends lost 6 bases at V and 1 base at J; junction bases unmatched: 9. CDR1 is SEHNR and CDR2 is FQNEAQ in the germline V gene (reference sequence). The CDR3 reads CASRRVAGETQETQYF. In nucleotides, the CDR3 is TGTGCCAGCAGGCGTGTAGCGGGAGAAACCCAAGAGACCCAGTACTTC.

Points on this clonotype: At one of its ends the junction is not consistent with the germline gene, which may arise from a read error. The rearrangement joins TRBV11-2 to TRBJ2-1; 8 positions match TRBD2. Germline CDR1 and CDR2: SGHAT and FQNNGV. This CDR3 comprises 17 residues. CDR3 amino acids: CTSSLGSDGRALVEQFF. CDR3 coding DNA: TGTACCAGCAGCTTAGGATCGGACGGGAGGGCCCTCGTTGAGCAGTTCTTC.

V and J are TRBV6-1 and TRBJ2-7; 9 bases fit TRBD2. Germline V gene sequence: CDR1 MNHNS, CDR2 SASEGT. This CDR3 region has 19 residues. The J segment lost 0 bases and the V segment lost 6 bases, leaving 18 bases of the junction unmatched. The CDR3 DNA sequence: TGTGCCAGCAGACCACCCGACGCCGACCTAGCGGGACACTCCTACGAGCAGTACTTC. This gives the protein CASRPPDADLAGHSYEQYF.

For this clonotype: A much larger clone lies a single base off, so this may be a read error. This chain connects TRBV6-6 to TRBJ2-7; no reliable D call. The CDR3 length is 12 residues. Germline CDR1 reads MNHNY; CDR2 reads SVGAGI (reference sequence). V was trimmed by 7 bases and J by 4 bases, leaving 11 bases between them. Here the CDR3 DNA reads TGTGCCAGCAAAAACAAGGAATACGAGCAGTACTTC. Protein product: CASKNKEYEQYF.

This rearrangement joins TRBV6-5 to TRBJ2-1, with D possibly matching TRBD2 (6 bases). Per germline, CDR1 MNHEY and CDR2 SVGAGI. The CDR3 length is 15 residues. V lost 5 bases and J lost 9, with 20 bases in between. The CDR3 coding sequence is TGTGCCAGCAGTCCTCCGACCCCAAGGAGGGGTGAGCAGTTCTTC. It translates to CASSPPTPRRGEQFF.

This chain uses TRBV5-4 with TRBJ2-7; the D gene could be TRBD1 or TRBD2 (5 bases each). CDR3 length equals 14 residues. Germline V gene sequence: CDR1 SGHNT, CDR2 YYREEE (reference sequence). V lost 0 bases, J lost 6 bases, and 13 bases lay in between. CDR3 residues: CASSLGGMGSEQYF. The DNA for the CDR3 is TGTGCCAGCAGCTTGGGGGGGATGGGGAGCGAGCAGTACTTC.

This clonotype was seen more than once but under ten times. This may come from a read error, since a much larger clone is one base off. The DNA for the CDR3 is TGTGCCAGCAGCCAGGAGAGGCTCACTGAAGCTTTCTTT. The encoded protein is CASSQERLTEAFF. V usage is TRBV6-6 and J usage is TRBJ1-1; D unresolved. CDR1 is MNHNY, CDR2 SVGAGI, per germline (reference sequence). V was trimmed by 6 bases and J by 4 bases, leaving 12 bases between them. The CDR3 runs to 13 residues.